These 5 T cell receptor beta chains were sequenced from one sample in a study of blood T cell repertoires in COVID-19. Measured with immunoSEQ multiplex PCR; TCRdb has only the in-frame clones, and not every one. The sample lists roughly 150,000 clones, around 82% occurring once. The specimen was PBMCs or T cells enriched from blood (not recorded which). These receptors were taken from a man in his forties or fifties in a cohort exposed to, infected with or recovered from COVID-19 (not recorded which).

The sample holds a few counts of this clone. The chain employs TRBV10-1 and TRBJ2-7, with 9 nucleotides matching TRBD1. Losses at the gene ends were 3 bases for V and 1 base for J; bases not matched to a gene: 4. This CDR3 spans 15 amino acids. Germline values: CDR1 WNHNN, CDR2 SYGVQD (reference sequence). The CDR3 nucleotides are TGCGCCAGCAGTGACCACAGGGGGCTGTCCTACGAGCAGTACTTC. It translates to CASSDHRGLSYEQYF.

The genes are TRBV24-1 and TRBJ2-2, with 8 bases matching TRBD2. Unmatched junction bases numbered 1, after V lost 8 bases and J lost 0 bases. CDR3 length: 14 amino acids. CDR1 and CDR2 (germline): KGHDR, SFDVKD. Here the CDR3 DNA reads TGTGCCACCACAGCGGGAGCGAACACCGGGGAGCTGTTTTTT. Its protein is CATTAGANTGELFF.

J is TRBJ1-1 and V is TRBV27, with D hard to call. V was clipped by 3 bases and J by 4 bases, with 15 bases between them. Germline assignment: CDR1 MNHEY and CDR2 SMNVEV (reference sequence). This CDR3 region has 15 residues. The CDR3 spells CASSFDWRIGTEAFF. DNA of the CDR3: TGTGCCAGCAGTTTTGACTGGAGGATAGGCACTGAAGCTTTCTTT.

V is TRBV19 and J is TRBJ2-5; possibly TRBD2 for D (6 bases). The CDR3 runs to 13 residues. Trimming removed 4 bases from V and 1 base from J, with 7 bases in between. Looked up from germline, CDR1 is LNHDA and CDR2 is SQIVND (reference sequence). This chain's CDR3 is CASSRRVQETQYF. CDR3 nucleotides: TGTGCCAGTAGTAGGAGGGTCCAAGAGACCCAGTACTTC.

The gene calls are TRBV5-1 and TRBJ1-2; D possibly corresponds to TRBD1 (5 bases). The germline V gene has CDR1 SGHRS and CDR2 YFSETQ. V lost 2 bases and J lost 7, with 15 bases in between. The CDR3 has 14 amino acids. In DNA form, the CDR3 reads TGCGCCAGCAGCTTAGCTGACAGCACGCGTGGCTACACCTTC. Protein: CASSLADSTRGYTF.